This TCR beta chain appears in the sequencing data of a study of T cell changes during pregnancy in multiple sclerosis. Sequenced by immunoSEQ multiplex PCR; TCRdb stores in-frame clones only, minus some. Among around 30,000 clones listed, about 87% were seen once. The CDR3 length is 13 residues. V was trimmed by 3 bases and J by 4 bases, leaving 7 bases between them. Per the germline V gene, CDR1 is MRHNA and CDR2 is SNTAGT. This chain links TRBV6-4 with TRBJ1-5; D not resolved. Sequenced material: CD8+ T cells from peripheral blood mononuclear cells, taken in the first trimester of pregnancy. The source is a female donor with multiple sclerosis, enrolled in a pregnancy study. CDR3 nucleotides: TGTGCCAGCAGTGAAGGGAGTAATCAGCCCCAGCATTTT. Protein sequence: CASSEGSNQPQHF.